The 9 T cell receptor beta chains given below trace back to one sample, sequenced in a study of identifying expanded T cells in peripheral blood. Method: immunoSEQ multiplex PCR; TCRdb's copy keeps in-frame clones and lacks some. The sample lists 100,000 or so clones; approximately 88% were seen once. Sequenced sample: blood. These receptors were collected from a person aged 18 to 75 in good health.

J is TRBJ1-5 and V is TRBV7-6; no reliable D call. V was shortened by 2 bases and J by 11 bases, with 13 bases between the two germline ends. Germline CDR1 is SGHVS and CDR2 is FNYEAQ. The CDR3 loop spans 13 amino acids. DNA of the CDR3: TGTGCCAGCAGCTTAAGCTTTCCAGCGGCCCAGCATTTT. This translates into CASSLSFPAAQHF.

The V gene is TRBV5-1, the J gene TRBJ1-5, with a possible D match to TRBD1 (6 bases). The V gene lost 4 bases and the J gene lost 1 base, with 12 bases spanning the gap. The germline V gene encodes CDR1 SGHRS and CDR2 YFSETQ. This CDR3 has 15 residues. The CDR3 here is CASSPQGTSNQPQHF. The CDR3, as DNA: TGCGCCAGCAGCCCACAGGGAACCAGCAATCAGCCCCAGCATTTT.

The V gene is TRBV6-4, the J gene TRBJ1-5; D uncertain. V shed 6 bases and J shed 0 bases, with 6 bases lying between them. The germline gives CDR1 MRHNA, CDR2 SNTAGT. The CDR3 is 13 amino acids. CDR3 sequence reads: CASSRNSNQPQHF. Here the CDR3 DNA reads TGTGCCAGCAGCAGGAATAGCAATCAGCCCCAGCATTTT.

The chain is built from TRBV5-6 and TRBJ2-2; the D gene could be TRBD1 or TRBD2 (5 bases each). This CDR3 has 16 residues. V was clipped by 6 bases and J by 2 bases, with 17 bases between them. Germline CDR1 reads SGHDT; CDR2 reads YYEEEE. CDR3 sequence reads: CASIEGFGTNTGELFF. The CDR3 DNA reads TGTGCCAGCATCGAAGGGTTCGGGACCAACACCGGGGAGCTGTTTTTT. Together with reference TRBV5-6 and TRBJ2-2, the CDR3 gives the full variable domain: DAGVTQSPTHLIKTRGQQVTLRCSPKSGHDTVSWYQQALGQGPQFIFQYYEEEERQRGNFPDRFSGHQFPNYSSELNVNALLLGDSALYLCASIEGFGTNTGELFFGEGSRLTVL.

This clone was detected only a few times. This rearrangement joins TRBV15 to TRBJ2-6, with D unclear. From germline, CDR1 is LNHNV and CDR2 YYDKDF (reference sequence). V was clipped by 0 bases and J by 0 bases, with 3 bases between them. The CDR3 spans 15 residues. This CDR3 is CATSREYSGANVLTF. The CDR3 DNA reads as TGTGCCACCAGCAGAGAATACTCTGGGGCCAACGTCCTGACTTTC. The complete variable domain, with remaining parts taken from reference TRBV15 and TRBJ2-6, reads DAMVIQNPRYQVTQFGKPVTLSCSQTLNHNVMYWYQQKSSQAPKLLFHYYDKDFNNEADTPDNFQSRRPNTSFCFLDIRSPGLGDTAMYLCATSREYSGANVLTFGAGSRLTVL.

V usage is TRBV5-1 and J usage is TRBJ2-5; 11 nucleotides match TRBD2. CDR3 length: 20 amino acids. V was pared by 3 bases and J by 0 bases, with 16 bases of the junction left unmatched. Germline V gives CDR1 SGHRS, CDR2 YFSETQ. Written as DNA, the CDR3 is TGCGCCAGCAGCTACAGACTAGCGGGACCCCAAGACGGGTACCAAGAGACCCAGTACTTC. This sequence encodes CASSYRLAGPQDGYQETQYF.

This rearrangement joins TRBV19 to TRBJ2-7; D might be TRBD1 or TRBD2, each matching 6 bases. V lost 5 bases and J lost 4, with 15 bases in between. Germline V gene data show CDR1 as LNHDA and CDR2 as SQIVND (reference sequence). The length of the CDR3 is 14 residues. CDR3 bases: TGTGCCAGTAGTGTCGGGGGCAATACGTACGAGCAGTACTTC. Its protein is CASSVGGNTYEQYF.

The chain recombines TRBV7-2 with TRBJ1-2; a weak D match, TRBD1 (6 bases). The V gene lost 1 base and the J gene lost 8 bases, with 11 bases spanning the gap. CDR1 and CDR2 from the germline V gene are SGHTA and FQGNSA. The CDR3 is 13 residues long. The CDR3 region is CASSLGGREGYTF. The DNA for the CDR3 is TGTGCCAGCAGCTTAGGGGGGCGCGAGGGCTACACCTTC.

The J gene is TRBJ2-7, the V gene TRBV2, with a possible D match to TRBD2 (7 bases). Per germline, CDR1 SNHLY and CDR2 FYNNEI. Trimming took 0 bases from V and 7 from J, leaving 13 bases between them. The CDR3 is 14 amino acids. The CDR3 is CASSEALGGGEQYF. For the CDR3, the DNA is TGTGCCAGCAGTGAAGCGTTGGGAGGGGGAGAGCAGTACTTC.